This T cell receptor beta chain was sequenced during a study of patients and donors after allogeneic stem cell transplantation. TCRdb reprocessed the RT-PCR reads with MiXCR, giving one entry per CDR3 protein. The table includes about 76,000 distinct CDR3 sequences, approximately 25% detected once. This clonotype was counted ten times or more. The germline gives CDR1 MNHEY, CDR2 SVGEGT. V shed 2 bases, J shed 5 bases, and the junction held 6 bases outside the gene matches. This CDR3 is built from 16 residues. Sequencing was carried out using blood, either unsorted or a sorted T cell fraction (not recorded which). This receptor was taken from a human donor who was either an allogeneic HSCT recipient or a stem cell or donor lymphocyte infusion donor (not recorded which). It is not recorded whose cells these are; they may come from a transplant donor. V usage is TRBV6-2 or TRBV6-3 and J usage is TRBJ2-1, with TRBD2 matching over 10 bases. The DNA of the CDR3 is TGTGCCAGCAGTTACGCCGGGCTAGCGGGGGACAATGAGCAGTTCTTC. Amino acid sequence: CASSYAGLAGDNEQFF.